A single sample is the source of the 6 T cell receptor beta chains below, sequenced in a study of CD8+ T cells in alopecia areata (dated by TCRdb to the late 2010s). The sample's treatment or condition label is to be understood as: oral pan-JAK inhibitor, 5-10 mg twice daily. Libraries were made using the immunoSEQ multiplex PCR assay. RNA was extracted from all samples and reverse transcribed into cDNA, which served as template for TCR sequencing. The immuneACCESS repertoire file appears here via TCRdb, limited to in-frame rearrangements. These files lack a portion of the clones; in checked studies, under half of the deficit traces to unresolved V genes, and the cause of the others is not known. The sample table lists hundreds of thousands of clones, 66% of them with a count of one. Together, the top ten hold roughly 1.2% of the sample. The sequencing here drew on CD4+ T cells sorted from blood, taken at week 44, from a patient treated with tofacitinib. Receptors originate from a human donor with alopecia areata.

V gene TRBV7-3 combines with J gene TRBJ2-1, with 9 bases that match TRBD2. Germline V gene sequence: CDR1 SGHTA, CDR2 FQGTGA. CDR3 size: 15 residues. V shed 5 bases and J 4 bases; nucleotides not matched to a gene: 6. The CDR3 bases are TGTGCCAGCAGCCCAAGCGGGGGGTCATACAATGAGCAGTTCTTC. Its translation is CASSPSGGSYNEQFF.

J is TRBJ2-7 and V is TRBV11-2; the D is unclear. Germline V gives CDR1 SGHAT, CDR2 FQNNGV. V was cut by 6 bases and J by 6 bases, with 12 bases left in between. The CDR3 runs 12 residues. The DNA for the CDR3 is TGTGCCAGCAGACAGAGCCCGAGCGAGCAGTACTTC. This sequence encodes CASRQSPSEQYF.

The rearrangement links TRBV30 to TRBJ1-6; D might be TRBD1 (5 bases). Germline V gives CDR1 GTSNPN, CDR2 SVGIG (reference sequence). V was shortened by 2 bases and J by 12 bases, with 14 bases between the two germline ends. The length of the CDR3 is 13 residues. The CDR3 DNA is TGTGCCTGGAGTTCCCCGGGGGGACGACCCCTCCACTTT. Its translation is CAWSSPGGRPLHF.

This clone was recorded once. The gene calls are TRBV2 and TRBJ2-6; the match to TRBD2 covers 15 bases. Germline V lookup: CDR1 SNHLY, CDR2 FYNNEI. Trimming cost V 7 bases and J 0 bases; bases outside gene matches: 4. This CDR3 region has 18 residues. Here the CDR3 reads CASTGTSGGLSGANVLTF. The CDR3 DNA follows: TGTGCCAGCACCGGGACTAGCGGGGGGCTCTCTGGGGCCAACGTCCTGACTTTC. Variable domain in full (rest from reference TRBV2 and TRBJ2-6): EPEVTQTPSHQVTQMGQEVILRCVPISNHLYFYWYRQILGQKVEFLVSFYNNEISEKSEIFDDQFSVERPDGSNFTLKIRSTKLEDSAMYFCASTGTSGGLSGANVLTFGAGSRLTVL.

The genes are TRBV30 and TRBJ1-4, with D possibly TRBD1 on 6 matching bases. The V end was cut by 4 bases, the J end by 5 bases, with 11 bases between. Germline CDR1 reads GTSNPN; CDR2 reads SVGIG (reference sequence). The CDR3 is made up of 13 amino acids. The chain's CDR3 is CAWKGVRNEKLFF. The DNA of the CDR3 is TGTGCCTGGAAGGGGGTCCGAAATGAAAAACTGTTTTTT. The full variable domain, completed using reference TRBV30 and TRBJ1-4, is SQTIHQWPATLVQPVGSPLSLECTVEGTSNPNLYWYRQAAGRGLQLLFYSVGIGQISSEVPQNLSASRPQDRQFILSSKKLLLSDSGFYLCAWKGVRNEKLFFGSGTQLSVL.

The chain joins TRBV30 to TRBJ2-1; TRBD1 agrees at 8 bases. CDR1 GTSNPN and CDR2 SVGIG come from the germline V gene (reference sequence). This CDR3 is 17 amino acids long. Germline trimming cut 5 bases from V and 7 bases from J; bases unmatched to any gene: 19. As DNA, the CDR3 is TGTGCCTGGGGCCCCCCGGCGGGACAGGCAGGGGTGAATGAGCAGTTCTTC. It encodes CAWGPPAGQAGVNEQFF.